The rows below give T cell receptor beta chains drawn from one sample of a study of blood T cell repertoires in COVID-19. The repertoire was sequenced with immunoSEQ multiplex PCR; TCRdb's copy has only in-frame clones and lacks some. The data hold roughly 290,000 clones, with around nine tenths observed a single time. The sequencing input was peripheral blood. The receptors were sampled from a young woman with COVID-19, enrolled during active disease. CDR3s include the opening cysteine and the closing phenylalanine or tryptophan. D genes are given only for firm matches. Only some rows state a clone size, as once, few, many or a class for expanded clones.

j_gene: TRBJ1-2; d_gene: TRBD1; abundance: .; v_gene: TRBV6-5; CDR3nt: TGTGCCAGCAGACCTTCCAGGGGGAATGGCTACACCTTC; CDR3aa: CASRPSRGNGYTF
j_gene: TRBJ2-1; d_gene: TRBD2; abundance: .; v_gene: TRBV5-1; CDR3nt: TGCGCCAGCAGCTGGGGACTAGCGGGGGGCTCCTACAATGAGCAGTTCTTC; CDR3aa: CASSWGLAGGSYNEQFF
j_gene: TRBJ1-1; d_gene: .; abundance: .; v_gene: TRBV6-6; CDR3nt: TGTGCCAGCACCCGAGAGGTGGACACTGAAGCTTTCTTT; CDR3aa: CASTREVDTEAFF
j_gene: TRBJ1-1; d_gene: .; abundance: .; v_gene: TRBV7-9; CDR3nt: TGTGCCAGCAGCTTAGGGGGGGACACTGAAGCTTTCTTT; CDR3aa: CASSLGGDTEAFF
j_gene: TRBJ2-7; d_gene: .; abundance: .; v_gene: TRBV6-5; CDR3nt: TGTGCCAGCAGCCAAAAGACTACCTCCTACGAGCAGTACTTC; CDR3aa: CASSQKTTSYEQYF
j_gene: TRBJ2-7; d_gene: TRBD1; abundance: .; v_gene: TRBV11-2; CDR3nt: TGTGCCAGCAGCTTGACAGGGGGCTACTACGAGCAGTACTTC; CDR3aa: CASSLTGGYYEQYF
j_gene: TRBJ1-1; d_gene: .; abundance: few; v_gene: TRBV28; CDR3nt: TGTGCCAGCAGCACGTTACTTGGACTCTTTACCATGAACACTGAAGCTTTCTTT; CDR3aa: CASSTLLGLFTMNTEAFF
j_gene: TRBJ1-4; d_gene: .; abundance: .; v_gene: TRBV4-1; CDR3nt: TGCGCCAGCAGCCAATTCCCCCGTGAAAAACTGTTTTTT; CDR3aa: CASSQFPREKLFF
j_gene: TRBJ1-2; d_gene: TRBD1; abundance: .; v_gene: TRBV11-2; CDR3nt: TGTGCCAGCAGCGCTCGGGACAGGGGATTTGCTTATGGCTACACCTTC; CDR3aa: CASSARDRGFAYGYTF
j_gene: TRBJ2-2; d_gene: .; abundance: .; v_gene: TRBV7-6; CDR3nt: TGTGCCAGCAGCTTAATCCCGTCAGGGGGGACCGGGGAGCTGTTTTTT; CDR3aa: CASSLIPSGGTGELFF
j_gene: TRBJ1-2; d_gene: .; abundance: .; v_gene: TRBV4-1; CDR3nt: TGCGCCAGCAGCCAAGATCTATCCTTCGGGGGAGGGGAGGGTGGCTACACCTTC; CDR3aa: CASSQDLSFGGGEGGYTF
j_gene: TRBJ1-3; d_gene: .; abundance: .; v_gene: TRBV28; CDR3nt: TGTGCCAGCAGTTTAAGCGTGGTAAACACCATATATTTT; CDR3aa: CASSLSVVNTIYF
j_gene: TRBJ2-1; d_gene: TRBD1; abundance: .; v_gene: TRBV5-1; CDR3nt: TGCGCCAGCAGTCCACCGGGGACAGGGAATTACAATGAGCAGTTCTTC; CDR3aa: CASSPPGTGNYNEQFF
j_gene: TRBJ1-1; d_gene: .; abundance: .; v_gene: TRBV18; CDR3nt: TGTGCCAGCTCACCCACAGGGTTCACTGAAGCTTTCTTT; CDR3aa: CASSPTGFTEAFF
j_gene: TRBJ2-2; d_gene: .; abundance: .; v_gene: TRBV4-1; CDR3nt: TGCGCCAGCAGCCAAGATCTGTCCGGGGAGCTGTTTTTT; CDR3aa: CASSQDLSGELFF
j_gene: TRBJ2-3; d_gene: TRBD2; abundance: .; v_gene: TRBV20-1; CDR3nt: TGCAGTGCTAGTCCCACTAGCGGTACCACAGATACGCAGTATTTT; CDR3aa: CSASPTSGTTDTQYF
j_gene: TRBJ2-3; d_gene: .; abundance: .; v_gene: TRBV10-3; CDR3nt: TGTGCCATCAGTGGTAGCAACACAGATACGCAGTATTTT; CDR3aa: CAISGSNTDTQYF
j_gene: TRBJ2-5; d_gene: .; abundance: .; v_gene: TRBV11-1; CDR3nt: TGTGCCAGCAGCTTAGACAGGGCCGAGACGACCCAGTACTTC; CDR3aa: CASSLDRAETTQYF
j_gene: TRBJ1-5; d_gene: .; abundance: .; v_gene: TRBV19; CDR3nt: TGTGCCAGTAGTATGAAGCATAGCAATCAGCCCCAGCATTTT; CDR3aa: CASSMKHSNQPQHF
j_gene: TRBJ2-7; d_gene: TRBD2; abundance: .; v_gene: TRBV28; CDR3nt: TGTGCCAGCAGCCCGGGGCGGGGGGCCTACGAGCAGTACTTC; CDR3aa: CASSPGRGAYEQYF
j_gene: TRBJ2-5; d_gene: TRBD1; abundance: .; v_gene: TRBV27; CDR3nt: TGTGCCATCACGTACCCCGCCGACAGGGGCGGGGAGACCCAGTACTTC; CDR3aa: CAITYPADRGGETQYF
j_gene: TRBJ2-7; d_gene: TRBD2; abundance: .; v_gene: TRBV5-1; CDR3nt: TGCGCCAGCAGGGTTAGCGGGACTCTCTCCTACGAGCAGTACTTC; CDR3aa: CASRVSGTLSYEQYF
j_gene: TRBJ1-4; d_gene: .; abundance: few; v_gene: TRBV10-3; CDR3nt: TGTGCCATCAGTGAAAGAGCGATTAATGAAAAACTGTTTTTT; CDR3aa: CAISERAINEKLFF
j_gene: TRBJ2-5; d_gene: TRBD2; abundance: .; v_gene: TRBV5-4; CDR3nt: TGTGCCAGCAGCCGGACTAGCGGGACACAAGAGACCCAGTACTTC; CDR3aa: CASSRTSGTQETQYF
j_gene: TRBJ2-2; d_gene: TRBD1; abundance: .; v_gene: TRBV19; CDR3nt: TGTGCCAGTAGTACCGTGACAGGGGGGAGCGGGGAGCTGTTTTTT; CDR3aa: CASSTVTGGSGELFF
j_gene: TRBJ2-2; d_gene: .; abundance: once; v_gene: TRBV5-4; CDR3nt: TGTGCCAGCAGCTTGGACAGGGCCGGGGAGCTGTTTTTT; CDR3aa: CASSLDRAGELFF
j_gene: TRBJ2-5; d_gene: .; abundance: .; v_gene: TRBV6-2/TRBV6-3; CDR3nt: TGTGCCAGCAGTTACTCCGGATGGACAGGAGGACTACAGGAGACCCAGTACTTC; CDR3aa: CASSYSGWTGGLQETQYF
j_gene: TRBJ1-6; d_gene: .; abundance: .; v_gene: TRBV7-9; CDR3nt: TGTGCCAGCAGCCCCGGGGTGGCCCTCCACTTT; CDR3aa: CASSPGVALHF